The next 13 T cell receptor beta chains were all read from a single sample in a study of regulatory and conventional T cells in RAG deficiency. Here immunoSEQ multiplex PCR was the method, and the copy in TCRdb shows in-frame clones only, minus some. Of roughly 28,000 clones detected, around nine tenths appear once; the ten largest clones hold 0.82%. Blood CD4+ CD25-high CD127-low regulatory T cells supplied the genomic DNA template. These data were also reused for a study on regulatory T cells. That report notes: Primers: 52 TRBV forward and 13 TRBJ reverse.

The specimen sequenced was Tregs sorted from blood. The receptors stem from a human donor in good health.

CDR3 protein: CASSFVGPGGRETQYF. The DNA of the CDR3 is TGTGCCAGCAGTTTCGTCGGGCCAGGGGGCCGAGAGACCCAGTACTTC. This chain joins TRBV28 and TRBJ2-5, with 8 bases that match TRBD1. V lost 3 bases, J lost 4 bases, and 10 bases stayed unmatched. The V gene's germline CDR1 is MDHEN and CDR2 SYDVKM. This CDR3 region has 16 residues.

V and J are TRBV7-8 and TRBJ2-5; D not resolved. Per germline, CDR1 SGHVS and CDR2 FQNEAQ. V was clipped by 3 bases and J by 5 bases, with 10 bases between them. This CDR3 spans 13 amino acids. The CDR3 loop is CASSLARMETQYF. The DNA for the CDR3 is TGTGCCAGCAGCTTGGCAAGAATGGAGACCCAGTACTTC. Supplemented by reference TRBV7-8 and TRBJ2-5, the full variable domain reads GAGVSQSPRYKVAKRGQDVALRCDPISGHVSLFWYQQALGQGPEFLTYFQNEAQLDKSGLPSDRFFAERPEGSVSTLKIQRTQQEDSAVYLCASSLARMETQYFGPGTRLLVL.

V gene TRBV9 combines with J gene TRBJ1-2; 12 bases line up with TRBD1. Trimming removed 2 bases from V and 7 bases from J; junction bases left unmatched: 6. Germline-derived CDR1 and CDR2 are SGDLS and YYNGEE. This CDR3 comprises 15 residues. The chain's CDR3 is CASSVRGQGAGGYTF. CDR3 DNA: TGTGCCAGCAGCGTGCGGGGACAGGGGGCGGGTGGCTACACCTTC.

The CDR3: CASSVVSGGYNEQFF. CDR3 in DNA: TGTGCCAGCAGCGTAGTGAGCGGGGGCTACAATGAGCAGTTCTTC. This chain uses TRBV9 with TRBJ2-1, with 8 bases aligning to TRBD2. The J segment lost 3 bases and the V segment lost 0 bases, leaving 2 bases of the junction unmatched. The CDR3 runs 15 residues. Germline-derived CDR1 and CDR2 are SGDLS and YYNGEE.

The chain has TRBV15 and TRBJ1-1; 8 nucleotides match TRBD1. V lost 2 bases, J lost 4 bases, and 9 bases stayed unmatched. Germline CDR1 and CDR2: LNHNV and YYDKDF (reference sequence). CDR3 length: 16 amino acids. CDR3 nucleotide sequence: TGTGCCACCAGCAGACAGGGGGCTCACAAGGGCACTGAAGCTTTCTTT. Its protein product is CATSRQGAHKGTEAFF.

In DNA, the CDR3 is TGTGCCAGCAGCCCGGACAGGGGGCTCATAGAGGCAACTAATGAAAAACTGTTTTTT. The encoded protein is CASSPDRGLIEATNEKLFF. This sequence joins TRBV27 and TRBJ1-4; 11 bases are shared with TRBD1. The CDR3 covers 19 residues. With 6 bases clipped from V and 0 bases from J, the junction kept 12 bases outside the gene matches. Germline CDR1 and CDR2: MNHEY and SMNVEV (reference sequence).

The chain recombines TRBV12-5 with TRBJ2-1; D is ambiguous. The CDR3 totals 13 residues. Trimming took 5 bases from V and 3 from J, leaving 8 bases between them. Germline lookup yields CDR1 LGHNT and CDR2 FRNRAP. CDR3 region: CASGQDVYNEQFF. CDR3 bases: TGTGCTAGTGGTCAGGACGTCTACAATGAGCAGTTCTTC.

V is TRBV19 and J is TRBJ1-1; D is ambiguous. The CDR3 consists of 14 residues. V was pared by 9 bases and J by 7 bases, with 21 bases between. CDR1 LNHDA and CDR2 SQIVND come from the germline V gene (reference sequence). Here the CDR3 reads CASLERWRSGEAFF. Here the CDR3 DNA reads TGTGCCAGCTTAGAGCGGTGGAGGTCCGGTGAAGCTTTCTTT.

V and J are TRBV10-1 and TRBJ2-1; D may match TRBD1 or TRBD2 (5 bases each). There are 16 residues in the CDR3. The V gene's germline CDR1 is WNHNN and CDR2 SYGVQD (reference sequence). V lost 3 bases and J lost 0, with 12 bases in between. The CDR3 region is CASSEARDPSYNEQFF. Here the CDR3 DNA reads TGCGCCAGCAGTGAAGCACGGGACCCCTCCTACAATGAGCAGTTCTTC.

This chain uses TRBV19 with TRBJ1-5; D remains ambiguous. Trimming pared 3 bases from V and 2 bases from J, leaving 14 bases between. This CDR3 contains 16 residues. Per germline, CDR1 LNHDA and CDR2 SQIVND (reference sequence). This CDR3 is CASSITDTWGNQPQHF. DNA of the CDR3: TGTGCCAGTAGTATTACAGACACCTGGGGCAATCAGCCCCAGCATTTT.

The chain joins TRBV9 to TRBJ2-3; 8 positions agree with TRBD2. Germline V gene sequence: CDR1 SGDLS, CDR2 YYNGEE. With V trimmed by 0 bases and J by 4 bases, 4 bases remained unmatched. This CDR3 is 15 amino acids long. CDR3 sequence (DNA): TGTGCCAGCAGCGTAGCGGGGGGGAGGGCAGATACGCAGTATTTT. It specifies CASSVAGGRADTQYF.

This chain connects TRBV18 to TRBJ2-1, with 12 positions matching TRBD2. The CDR3 is made up of 15 amino acids. The ends lost 4 bases at V and 9 bases at J; junction bases unmatched: 7. Germline CDR1 reads KGHSH; CDR2 reads LQKENI. The CDR3 region has the DNA TGTGCCAGCTCACGGACTAGCGGGGATTATAGTGAGCAGTTCTTC. Translation: CASSRTSGDYSEQFF.

A few counts support this clone. V is TRBV19 and J is TRBJ1-1; D may be TRBD1 (6 bases). Deletions cut 7 bases from V and 5 bases from J, with 14 bases between. CDR1 and CDR2 from the germline V gene are LNHDA and SQIVND (reference sequence). CDR3 length equals 13 residues. The CDR3 loop reads CASMVRGSTEAFF. The CDR3 DNA reads as TGTGCCAGTATGGTCAGGGGAAGTACTGAAGCTTTCTTT.